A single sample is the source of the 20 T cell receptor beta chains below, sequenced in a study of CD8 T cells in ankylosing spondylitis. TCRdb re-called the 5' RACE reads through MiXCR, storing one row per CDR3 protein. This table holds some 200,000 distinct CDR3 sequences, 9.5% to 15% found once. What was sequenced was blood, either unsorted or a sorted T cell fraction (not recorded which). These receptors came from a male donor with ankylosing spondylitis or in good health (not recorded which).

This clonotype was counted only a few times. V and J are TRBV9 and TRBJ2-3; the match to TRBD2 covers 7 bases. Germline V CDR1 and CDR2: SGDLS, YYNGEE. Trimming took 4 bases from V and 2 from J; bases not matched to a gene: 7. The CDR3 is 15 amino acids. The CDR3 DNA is TGTGCCAGCAGCCCGGGAGGTTATGTCACAGATACGCAGTATTTT. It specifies CASSPGGYVTDTQYF.

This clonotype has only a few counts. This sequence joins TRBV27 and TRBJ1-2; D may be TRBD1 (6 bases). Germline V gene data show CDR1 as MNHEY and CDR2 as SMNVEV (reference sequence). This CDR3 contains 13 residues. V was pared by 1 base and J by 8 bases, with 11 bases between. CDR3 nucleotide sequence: TGTGCCAGCAGTTTATTAGGGGGTGAGGGCTACACCTTC. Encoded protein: CASSLLGGEGYTF.

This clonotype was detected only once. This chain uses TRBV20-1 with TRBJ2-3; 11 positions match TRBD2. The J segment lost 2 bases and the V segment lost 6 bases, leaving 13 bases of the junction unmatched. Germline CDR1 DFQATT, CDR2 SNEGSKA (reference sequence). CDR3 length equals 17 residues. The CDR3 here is CSAGGALAGGITDTQYF. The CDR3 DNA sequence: TGCAGTGCCGGAGGGGCCCTAGCGGGAGGAATCACAGATACGCAGTATTTT.

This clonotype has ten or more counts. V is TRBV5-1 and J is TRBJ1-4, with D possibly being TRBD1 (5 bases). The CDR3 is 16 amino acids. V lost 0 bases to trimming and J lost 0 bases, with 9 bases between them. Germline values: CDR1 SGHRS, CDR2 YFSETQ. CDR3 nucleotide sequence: TGCGCCAGCAGCTTGGGGGACCTTGCAACTAATGAAAAACTGTTTTTT. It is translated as CASSLGDLATNEKLFF.

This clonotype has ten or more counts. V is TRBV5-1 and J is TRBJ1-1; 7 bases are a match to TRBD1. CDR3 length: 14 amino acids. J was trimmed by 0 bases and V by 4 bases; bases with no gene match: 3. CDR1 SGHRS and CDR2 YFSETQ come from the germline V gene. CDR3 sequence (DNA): TGCGCCAGCAGCCGGGACAGAATGAACACTGAAGCTTTCTTT. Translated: CASSRDRMNTEAFF.

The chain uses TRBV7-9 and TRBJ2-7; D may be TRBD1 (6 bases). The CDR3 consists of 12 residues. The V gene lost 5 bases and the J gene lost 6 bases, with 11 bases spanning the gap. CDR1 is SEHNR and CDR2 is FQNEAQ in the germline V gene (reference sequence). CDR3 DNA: TGTGCCAGCAGCGACGGACAGACCGAGCAGTACTTC. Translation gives CASSDGQTEQYF.

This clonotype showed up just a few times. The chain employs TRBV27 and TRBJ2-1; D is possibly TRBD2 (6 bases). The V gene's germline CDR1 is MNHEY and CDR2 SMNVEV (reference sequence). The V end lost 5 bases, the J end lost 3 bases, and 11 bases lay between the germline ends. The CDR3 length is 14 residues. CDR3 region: CASSPRRGYNEQFF. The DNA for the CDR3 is TGTGCCAGCAGTCCCAGGAGGGGCTACAATGAGCAGTTCTTC.

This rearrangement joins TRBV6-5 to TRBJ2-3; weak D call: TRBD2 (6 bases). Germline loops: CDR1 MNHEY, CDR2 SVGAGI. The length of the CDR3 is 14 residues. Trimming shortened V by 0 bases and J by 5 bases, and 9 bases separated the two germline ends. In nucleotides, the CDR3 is TGTGCCAGCAGTTACTCGATGGGGGGAGATACGCAGTATTTT. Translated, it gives CASSYSMGGDTQYF.

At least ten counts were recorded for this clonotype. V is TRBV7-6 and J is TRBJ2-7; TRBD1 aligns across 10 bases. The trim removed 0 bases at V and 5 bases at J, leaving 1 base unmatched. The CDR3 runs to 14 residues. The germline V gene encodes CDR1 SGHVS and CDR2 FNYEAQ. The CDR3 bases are TGTGCCAGCAGCTTAGCAGGGACAGGGGACGAGCAGTACTTC. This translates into CASSLAGTGDEQYF.

The CDR3 is CASSLENNYGYTF. The CDR3 DNA reads as TGTGCCAGCAGCTTGGAGAACAACTATGGCTACACCTTC. This chain uses TRBV5-6 with TRBJ1-2; D remains ambiguous. There are 13 residues in the CDR3. The germline V and J ends were trimmed by 0 bases and 2 bases, with 5 bases remaining between them. CDR1 is SGHDT, CDR2 YYEEEE, per germline.

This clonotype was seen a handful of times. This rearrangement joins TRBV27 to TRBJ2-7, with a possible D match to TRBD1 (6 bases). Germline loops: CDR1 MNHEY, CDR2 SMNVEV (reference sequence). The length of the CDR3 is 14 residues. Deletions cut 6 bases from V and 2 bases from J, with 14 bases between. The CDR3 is CASSPSGVPYEQYF. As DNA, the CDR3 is TGTGCCAGCAGCCCATCAGGGGTCCCCTACGAGCAGTACTTC.

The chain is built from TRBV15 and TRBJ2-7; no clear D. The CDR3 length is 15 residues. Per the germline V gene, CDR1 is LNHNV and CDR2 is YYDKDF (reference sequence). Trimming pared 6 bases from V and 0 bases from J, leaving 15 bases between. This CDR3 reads CATSGETDPSYEQYF. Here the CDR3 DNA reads TGTGCCACCAGTGGAGAGACGGACCCCTCCTACGAGCAGTACTTC.

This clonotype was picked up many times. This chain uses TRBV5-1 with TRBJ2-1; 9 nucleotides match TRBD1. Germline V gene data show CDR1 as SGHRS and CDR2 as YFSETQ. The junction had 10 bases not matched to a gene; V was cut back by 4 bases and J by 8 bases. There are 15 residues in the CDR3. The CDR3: CASSPWGGQGDEQFF. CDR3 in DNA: TGCGCCAGCAGCCCCTGGGGGGGACAGGGAGATGAGCAGTTCTTC.

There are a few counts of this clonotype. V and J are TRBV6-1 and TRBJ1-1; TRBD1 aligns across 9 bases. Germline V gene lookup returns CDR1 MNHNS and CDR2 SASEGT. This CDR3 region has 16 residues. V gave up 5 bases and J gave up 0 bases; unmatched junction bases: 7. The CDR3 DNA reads TGTGCCAGCAGTCCCCCGGGACAGGGACTGAACACTGAAGCTTTCTTT. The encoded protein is CASSPPGQGLNTEAFF.

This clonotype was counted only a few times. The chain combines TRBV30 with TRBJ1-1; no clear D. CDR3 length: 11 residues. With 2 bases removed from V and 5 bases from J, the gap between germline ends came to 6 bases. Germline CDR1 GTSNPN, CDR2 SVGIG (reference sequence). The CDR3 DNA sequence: TGTGCCTGGAGTAAAGGGACTGAAGCTTTCTTT. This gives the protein CAWSKGTEAFF. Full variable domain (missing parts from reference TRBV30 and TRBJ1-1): SQTIHQWPATLVQPVGSPLSLECTVEGTSNPNLYWYRQAAGRGLQLLFYSVGIGQISSEVPQNLSASRPQDRQFILSSKKLLLSDSGFYLCAWSKGTEAFFGQGTRLTVV.

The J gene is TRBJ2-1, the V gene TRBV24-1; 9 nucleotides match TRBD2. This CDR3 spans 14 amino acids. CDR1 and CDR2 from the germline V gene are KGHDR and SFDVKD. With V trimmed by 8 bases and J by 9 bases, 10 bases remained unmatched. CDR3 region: CATMAGGPSSEQFF. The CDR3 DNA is TGTGCCACCATGGCGGGAGGGCCTTCGAGTGAGCAGTTCTTC.

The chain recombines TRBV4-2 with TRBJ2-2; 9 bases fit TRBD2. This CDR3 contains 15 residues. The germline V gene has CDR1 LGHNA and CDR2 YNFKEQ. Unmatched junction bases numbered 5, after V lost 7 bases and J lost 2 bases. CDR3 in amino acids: CASTWTSVNTGELFF. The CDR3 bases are TGTGCCAGCACCTGGACTAGCGTAAACACCGGGGAGCTGTTTTTT.

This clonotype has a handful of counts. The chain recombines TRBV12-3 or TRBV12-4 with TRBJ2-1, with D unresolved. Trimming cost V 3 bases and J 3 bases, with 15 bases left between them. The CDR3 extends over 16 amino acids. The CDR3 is CASSFLNAESYNEQFF. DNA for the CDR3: TGTGCCAGCAGTTTTCTAAACGCGGAAAGCTACAATGAGCAGTTCTTC.

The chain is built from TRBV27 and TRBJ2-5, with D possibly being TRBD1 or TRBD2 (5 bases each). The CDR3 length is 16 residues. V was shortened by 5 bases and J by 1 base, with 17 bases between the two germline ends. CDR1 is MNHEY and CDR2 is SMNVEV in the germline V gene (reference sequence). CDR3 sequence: CASSPPERDPQETQYF. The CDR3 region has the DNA TGTGCCAGCAGTCCCCCAGAAAGGGACCCCCAAGAGACCCAGTACTTC.

The CDR3 region has the DNA TGTGCCAGCAGTTTCGAGGGGGCCCCTAATGAAAAACTGTTTTTT. Protein product: CASSFEGAPNEKLFF. J is TRBJ1-4 and V is TRBV12-3 or TRBV12-4; TRBD1 agrees at 7 bases. V gave up 3 bases and J gave up 3 bases; unmatched junction bases: 4. There are 15 residues in the CDR3.